Presented here are 2 T cell receptor beta chains from one specimen sequenced in a study of Ad26.COV2.S vaccination and SARS-CoV-2 variants. The data were produced by immunoSEQ multiplex PCR, yet TCRdb's version contains in-frame clones alone and is incomplete. The data hold about 390,000 clones, with about 90% observed a single time. The treatment was: around 19 received Ad26.COV2.S at low or high dose, single or two shots; roughly five received placebo; per-sample allocation not given. Samples analyzed were those drawn on day 63 after the first vaccine or placebo injection. The sample in question was peripheral blood, obtained in a trial of Ad26.COV2.S vaccine versus placebo. The source is a person aged 18-65 years who received the Ad26.COV2.S COVID-19 vaccine or a placebo.

CDR3 sequence: CSVEEGDGELFF. As DNA, the CDR3 is TGCAGCGTTGAAGAGGGGGACGGGGAGCTGTTTTTT. The gene calls are TRBV29-1 and TRBJ2-2; the D gene could be TRBD1 or TRBD2 (5 bases each). The ends were cut back, 0 bases at V and 7 bases at J, with 6 bases in the middle. This CDR3 region has 12 residues. From germline, CDR1 is SQVTM and CDR2 ANQGSEA.

The V gene is TRBV4-1, the J gene TRBJ2-2; 8 nucleotides align to TRBD1. The CDR3 extends over 16 amino acids. V shed 2 bases, J shed 8 bases, and the junction held 10 bases outside the gene matches. The germline gives CDR1 MGHRA, CDR2 YSYEKL. CDR3 amino acids: CASSQTDRVSSGELFF. The CDR3 bases are TGCGCCAGCAGCCAAACGGACAGGGTCAGCTCTGGGGAGCTGTTTTTT.